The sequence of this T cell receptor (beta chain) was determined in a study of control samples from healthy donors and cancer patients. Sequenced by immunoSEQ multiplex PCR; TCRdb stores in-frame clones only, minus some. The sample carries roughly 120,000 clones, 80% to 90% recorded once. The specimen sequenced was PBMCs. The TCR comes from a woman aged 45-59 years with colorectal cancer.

CDR3: CASSKQGPHTGELFF. In DNA form, the CDR3 reads TGTGCCAGTAGTAAACAGGGACCCCACACCGGGGAGCTGTTTTTT. The rearrangement links TRBV19 to TRBJ2-2, with TRBD1 as a possible D gene (6 bases). V lost 4 bases and J 3 bases, leaving 12 bases between the germline ends. The CDR3 loop spans 15 amino acids. Germline V CDR1 and CDR2: LNHDA, SQIVND (reference sequence).